This TCR beta chain stems from a study of T cell responses to AZD1222 COVID-19 vaccine. This clone was counted once. Its matching antigen is unknown. V was cut by 7 bases and J by 0 bases, with 10 bases left in between. The CDR3 has 14 amino acids. From germline, CDR1 is SGHTA and CDR2 FQGNSA. Using immunoSEQ multiplex PCR, the repertoire was profiled, and TCRdb retains in-frame clones only, with some absent. The table includes 100,000 or so clones, approximately 90% detected once. Whole-study results and caveats: Variant regions that are unmutated are reportedly the target of nearly half of spike-specific TCRs. Regions 160-218 and 743-854 held dominance among vaccine-associated CD4 TCRs, which spanned spike.

The chain employs TRBV7-2 and TRBJ2-1, with TRBD1 as a possible D gene (6 bases). The sample consisted of peripheral blood, taken on day 0 of AZD1222 vaccination. The receptor comes from an adult in good health. The DNA of the CDR3 is TGTGCCAGCAATCAGGGGACCTCCTACAATGAGCAGTTCTTC. This gives the protein CASNQGTSYNEQFF.